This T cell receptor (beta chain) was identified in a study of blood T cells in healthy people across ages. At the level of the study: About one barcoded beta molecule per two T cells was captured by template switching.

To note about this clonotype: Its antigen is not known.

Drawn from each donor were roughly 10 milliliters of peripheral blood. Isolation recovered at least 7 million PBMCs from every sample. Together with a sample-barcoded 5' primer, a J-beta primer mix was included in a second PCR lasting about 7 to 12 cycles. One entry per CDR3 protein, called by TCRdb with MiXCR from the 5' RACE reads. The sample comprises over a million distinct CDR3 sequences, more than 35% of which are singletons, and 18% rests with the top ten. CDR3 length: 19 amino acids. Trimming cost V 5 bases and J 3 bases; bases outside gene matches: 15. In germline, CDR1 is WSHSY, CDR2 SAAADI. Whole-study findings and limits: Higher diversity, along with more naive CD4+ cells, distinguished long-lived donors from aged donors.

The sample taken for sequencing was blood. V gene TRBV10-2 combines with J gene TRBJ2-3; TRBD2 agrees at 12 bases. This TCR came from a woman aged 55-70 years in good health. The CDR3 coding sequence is TGCGCCAGCAGTCACCCGGGACTAGCGGGCCCCGTCGGGACAGATACGCAGTATTTT. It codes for CASSHPGLAGPVGTDTQYF.